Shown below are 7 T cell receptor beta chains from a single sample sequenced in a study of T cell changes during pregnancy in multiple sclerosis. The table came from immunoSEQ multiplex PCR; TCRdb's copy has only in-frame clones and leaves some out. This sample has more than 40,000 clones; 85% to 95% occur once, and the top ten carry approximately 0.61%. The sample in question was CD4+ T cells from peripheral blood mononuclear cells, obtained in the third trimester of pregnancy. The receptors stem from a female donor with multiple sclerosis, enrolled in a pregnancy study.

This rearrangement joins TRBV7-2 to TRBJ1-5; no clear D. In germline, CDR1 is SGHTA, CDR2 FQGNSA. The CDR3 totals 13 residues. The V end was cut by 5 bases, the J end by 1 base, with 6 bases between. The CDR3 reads CASSRESNQPQHF. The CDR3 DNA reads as TGTGCCAGCAGCAGGGAGAGCAATCAGCCCCAGCATTTT.

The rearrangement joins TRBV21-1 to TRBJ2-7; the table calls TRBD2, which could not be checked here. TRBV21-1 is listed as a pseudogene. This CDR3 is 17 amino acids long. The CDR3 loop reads CASSKGRDLAGAYEQYF. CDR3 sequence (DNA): TGTGCCAGCAGCAAAGGGCGGGACCTAGCGGGGGCCTACGAGCAGTACTTC.

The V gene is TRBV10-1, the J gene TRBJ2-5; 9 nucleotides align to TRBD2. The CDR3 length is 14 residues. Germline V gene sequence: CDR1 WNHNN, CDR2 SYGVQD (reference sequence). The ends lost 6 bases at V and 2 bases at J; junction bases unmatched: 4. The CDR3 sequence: CASRRLADQETQYF. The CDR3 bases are TGCGCCAGCAGGCGACTAGCGGATCAAGAGACCCAGTACTTC.

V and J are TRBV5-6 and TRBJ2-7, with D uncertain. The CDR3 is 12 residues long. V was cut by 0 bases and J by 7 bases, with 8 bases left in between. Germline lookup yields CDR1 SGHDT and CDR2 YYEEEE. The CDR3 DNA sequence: TGTGCCAGCAGCTTGGCCTCAGGAGAGCAGTACTTC. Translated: CASSLASGEQYF.

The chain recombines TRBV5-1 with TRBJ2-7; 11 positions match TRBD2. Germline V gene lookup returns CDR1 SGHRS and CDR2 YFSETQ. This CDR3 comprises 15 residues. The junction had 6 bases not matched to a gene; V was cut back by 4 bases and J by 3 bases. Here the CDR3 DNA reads TGCGCCAGCAGCATTCGGACTAGCGGGTACTACGAGCAGTACTTC. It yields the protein CASSIRTSGYYEQYF.

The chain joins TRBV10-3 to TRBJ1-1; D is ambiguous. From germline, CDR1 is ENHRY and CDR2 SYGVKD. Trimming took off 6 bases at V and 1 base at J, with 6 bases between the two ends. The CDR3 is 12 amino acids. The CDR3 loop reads CAISPRNTEAFF. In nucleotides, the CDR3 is TGTGCCATCAGCCCGAGGAACACTGAAGCTTTCTTT.

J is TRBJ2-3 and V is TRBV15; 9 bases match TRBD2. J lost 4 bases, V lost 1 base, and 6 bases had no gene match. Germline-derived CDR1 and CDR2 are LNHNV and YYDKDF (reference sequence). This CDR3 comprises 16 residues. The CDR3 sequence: CATSRALAGDPDTQYF. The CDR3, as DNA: TGTGCCACCAGCAGAGCCTTAGCGGGAGATCCAGATACGCAGTATTTT.